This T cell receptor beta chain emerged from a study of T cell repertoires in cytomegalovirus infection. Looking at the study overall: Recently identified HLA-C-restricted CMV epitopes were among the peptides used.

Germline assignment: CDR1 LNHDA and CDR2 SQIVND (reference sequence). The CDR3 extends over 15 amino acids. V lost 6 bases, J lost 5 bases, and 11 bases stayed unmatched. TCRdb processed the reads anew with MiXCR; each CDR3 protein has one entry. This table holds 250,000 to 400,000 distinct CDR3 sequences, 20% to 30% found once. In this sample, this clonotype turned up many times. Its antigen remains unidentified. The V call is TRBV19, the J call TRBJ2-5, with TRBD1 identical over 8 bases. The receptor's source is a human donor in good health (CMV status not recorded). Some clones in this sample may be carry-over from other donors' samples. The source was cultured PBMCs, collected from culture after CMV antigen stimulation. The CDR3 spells CASSEPGQGSETQYF. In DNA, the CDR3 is TGTGCCAGTAGCGAACCAGGACAGGGTTCGGAGACCCAGTACTTC.